The next 3 T cell receptor beta chains were all read from a single sample in a study of T cells in Graves' hyperthyroidism and ophthalmopathy. What was amplified from RNA transcripts were TCR beta CDR3 regions. A set of HTBI primers served as the primers for a first-round RT-PCR of the TCR CDR3. TCRdb independently ran MiXCR on the multiplex PCR reads; one entry per CDR3 protein. There are around 260,000 distinct CDR3 sequences in the sample; approximately 26% occur only once, and about 30% lies in the top ten. Sequenced material: blood. These receptors all stem from a man in his forties with Graves' hyperthyroidism that later progressed to Graves' ophthalmopathy.

This clonotype was recorded at least ten times. This CDR3 is CSARAGLAGTYEQYF. DNA for the CDR3: TGCAGTGCTAGAGCTGGACTAGCAGGAACCTACGAGCAGTACTTC. The V and J genes are TRBV20-1 and TRBJ2-7, with 8 bases fitting TRBD2. CDR1 is DFQATT and CDR2 is SNEGSKA in the germline V gene (reference sequence). Unmatched junction bases numbered 7, after V lost 1 base and J lost 2 bases. CDR3 size: 15 residues.

The table lists this clonotype with many counts. The chain is built from TRBV12-3 or TRBV12-4 and TRBJ1-2; D gene ambiguous. V lost 2 bases, J lost 8 bases, and 15 bases lay in between. The CDR3 has 14 residues. CDR3 coding DNA: TGTGCCAGCAGTTTACTACGAGGCTCGTCCGGCTACACCTTC. Its protein is CASSLLRGSSGYTF.

This clonotype occurred many times. The rearrangement uses TRBV2 and TRBJ1-5; the D gene is possibly TRBD1 (6 bases). The germline gives CDR1 SNHLY, CDR2 FYNNEI. The CDR3 has 15 amino acids. Deletions cut 8 bases from V and 6 bases from J, with 20 bases between. In nucleotides, the CDR3 is TGTGCCAGCGGAACTTTCGGGGGCGGCATTCAGCCCCAGCATTTT. Amino acids: CASGTFGGGIQPQHF.